The 15 T cell receptor beta chains given below trace back to one sample, sequenced in a study of follicular helper T cells after annual influenza vaccination. Generated by immunoSEQ multiplex PCR, the TCRdb table keeps only in-frame clones and is missing some. Of almost 9,500 clones in the sample, 85% to 90% are singletons; the top ten hold more than 0.4%. Sample time point: 2015-2016 season, pre-vaccination. Sequences were derived from CXCR5+ CD38- circulating T follicular helper cells from blood, sampled on the day of influenza vaccination. The subset is: circulating Tfh, non-naive CD4+CXCR5+PD-1+ (ICOS+CD38+ or ICOS-CD38-). These receptors all come from an adult who received the influenza vaccine.

The V gene is TRBV5-8, the J gene TRBJ1-1, with D maybe TRBD1 (6 bases). CDR3 length: 14 amino acids. V was shortened by 2 bases and J by 6 bases, with 14 bases between the two germline ends. From germline, CDR1 is SGHTS and CDR2 YDEGEE. CDR3 bases: TGTGCCAGCAGCTTATACAGGGTCGAGGCTGAAGCTTTCTTT. It encodes CASSLYRVEAEAFF.

In its sample, this clone was seen once. The V gene is TRBV19, the J gene TRBJ1-1; tentatively, D is TRBD1 (6 bases). Germline V gives CDR1 LNHDA, CDR2 SQIVND (reference sequence). This CDR3 has 13 residues. Trimming stripped 4 bases from V and 1 base from J, with 7 bases between. CDR3 sequence: CASSRGQNTEAFF. The DNA of the CDR3 is TGTGCCAGTAGTAGGGGACAGAACACTGAAGCTTTCTTT. The full variable domain, rest sourced from reference TRBV19 and TRBJ1-1, is DGGITQSPKYLFRKEGQNVTLSCEQNLNHDAMYWYRQDPGQGLRLIYYSQIVNDFQKGDIAEGYSVSREKKESFPLTVTSAQKNPTAFYLCASSRGQNTEAFFGQGTRLTVV.

V usage is TRBV2 and J usage is TRBJ1-3; no clear D. CDR1 and CDR2 (germline): SNHLY, FYNNEI. This CDR3 contains 13 residues. V shed 3 bases and J shed 2 bases, with 5 bases lying between them. In DNA form, the CDR3 reads TGTGCCAGCAGTGATTACCCTGGAAACACCATATATTTT. It is translated as CASSDYPGNTIYF.

Only one count was recorded for this clone. The V gene is TRBV6-6, the J gene TRBJ2-1, with D perhaps matching TRBD1 or TRBD2 (7 bases each). CDR1 and CDR2 (germline): MNHNY, SVGAGI (reference sequence). The V gene lost 6 bases and the J gene lost 5 bases, with 14 bases spanning the gap. The CDR3 extends over 14 amino acids. The DNA for the CDR3 is TGTGCCAGCAGGGTACAGGGGACTAACAATGAGCAGTTCTTC. It codes for CASRVQGTNNEQFF.

The sample holds one count of this clone. The chain carries TRBV5-8 and TRBJ1-5; TRBD1 matches 7 bases. Germline V lookup: CDR1 SGHTS, CDR2 YDEGEE. CDR3 length: 16 amino acids. Trimming removed 1 base from V and 9 bases from J; junction bases left unmatched: 13. CDR3: CASSLYVAGGSMPQHF. As DNA, the CDR3 is TGTGCCAGCAGCTTGTATGTGGCAGGGGGAAGTATGCCCCAGCATTTT.

This clone was observed a handful of times. Here the CDR3 DNA reads TGTGCCAGCAGTTACGACACAGGGCCTTGGGCTGAAGCTTTCTTT. The encoded protein is CASSYDTGPWAEAFF. The chain carries TRBV6-5 and TRBJ1-1; the D gene is possibly TRBD1 (6 bases). V shed 2 bases and J shed 6 bases, with 16 bases lying between them. This CDR3 region has 15 residues. Germline CDR1 is MNHEY and CDR2 is SVGAGI.

The chain joins TRBV7-2 to TRBJ1-1, with 9 bases aligning to TRBD1. The CDR3 has 18 residues. Germline lookup yields CDR1 SGHTA and CDR2 FQGNSA. J lost 5 bases, V lost 0 bases, and 13 bases had no gene match. The CDR3 loop reads CASSLATPGQGGKTEAFF. The DNA for the CDR3 is TGTGCCAGCAGCTTAGCGACCCCGGGACAGGGAGGAAAGACTGAAGCTTTCTTT. Combining the CDR3 with reference TRBV7-2 and TRBJ1-1 gives the whole variable domain GAGVSQSPSNKVTEKGKDVELRCDPISGHTALYWYRQSLGQGLEFLIYFQGNSAPDKSGLPSDRFSAERTGGSVSTLTIQRTQQEDSAVYLCASSLATPGQGGKTEAFFGQGTRLTVV.

The rearrangement uses TRBV7-2 and TRBJ1-2; D gene ambiguous. V was shortened by 5 bases and J by 3 bases, with 10 bases between the two germline ends. Germline assignment: CDR1 SGHTA and CDR2 FQGNSA. The CDR3 contains 13 residues. The CDR3 is CASSHQSYYGYTF. Here the CDR3 DNA reads TGTGCCAGCAGCCACCAGAGTTACTATGGCTACACCTTC.

J is TRBJ2-4 and V is TRBV5-1, with a possible D match to TRBD2 (7 bases). With 0 bases removed from V and 10 bases from J, the gap between germline ends came to 17 bases. The CDR3 extends over 15 amino acids. Germline CDR1 and CDR2: SGHRS and YFSETQ. CDR3 sequence (DNA): TGCGCCAGCAGCTTGGTAGGTGGGGGGGCTGAAATTCAGTACTTC. It codes for CASSLVGGGAEIQYF.

A single count supports this clone. The chain is built from TRBV19 and TRBJ1-2; 7 bases are a match to TRBD1. Germline trimming cut 6 bases from V and 4 bases from J; bases unmatched to any gene: 11. This CDR3 has 15 residues. The V gene's germline CDR1 is LNHDA and CDR2 SQIVND (reference sequence). The CDR3 DNA follows: TGTGCCAGTAGCGCGCGAACCGGGACAGCCTATGGCTACACCTTC. Its protein is CASSARTGTAYGYTF.

The gene calls are TRBV19 and TRBJ2-6; D is undetermined. This CDR3 region has 19 residues. Per the germline V gene, CDR1 is LNHDA and CDR2 is SQIVND (reference sequence). With 5 bases removed from V and 8 bases from J, the gap between germline ends came to 28 bases. CDR3 DNA sequence: TGTGCCAGTAGTGCACCGACGACAAATCAACAAAGTCGGACCAACGTCCTGACTTTC. Amino acids: CASSAPTTNQQSRTNVLTF.

The chain combines TRBV7-2 with TRBJ2-7; D gene ambiguous. Deletions cut 1 base from V and 13 bases from J, with 17 bases between. Germline CDR1 is SGHTA and CDR2 is FQGNSA. The CDR3 totals 13 residues. This chain's CDR3 is CASSLDLRPPHYF. In DNA, the CDR3 is TGTGCCAGCAGCTTAGATCTCAGGCCCCCTCATTACTTC. The complete variable domain, with remaining parts taken from reference TRBV7-2 and TRBJ2-7, reads GAGVSQSPSNKVTEKGKDVELRCDPISGHTALYWYRQSLGQGLEFLIYFQGNSAPDKSGLPSDRFSAERTGGSVSTLTIQRTQQEDSAVYLCASSLDLRPPHYFGPGTRLTVT.

V is TRBV5-4 and J is TRBJ2-3, with D perhaps being TRBD1 or TRBD2 (6 bases each). Germline CDR1 is SGHNT and CDR2 is YYREEE (reference sequence). The V gene lost 0 bases and the J gene lost 5 bases, with 10 bases spanning the gap. The CDR3 consists of 14 residues. The CDR3 loop reads CASSLGRGQDTQYF. CDR3 bases: TGTGCCAGCAGCTTGGGCCGGGGGCAAGATACGCAGTATTTT.

The chain uses TRBV7-2 and TRBJ1-1; D is unresolved. The germline V gene encodes CDR1 SGHTA and CDR2 FQGNSA. The CDR3 covers 13 residues. The ends were cut back, 5 bases at V and 1 base at J, with 8 bases in the middle. CDR3 in amino acids: CASSRITNTEAFF. For the CDR3, the DNA is TGTGCCAGCAGCCGCATAACGAACACTGAAGCTTTCTTT.

The chain has TRBV6-1 and TRBJ1-1; D is possibly TRBD1 (6 bases). Trimming took 3 bases from V and 0 from J, leaving 17 bases between them. The CDR3 runs to 17 residues. CDR1 MNHNS and CDR2 SASEGT come from the germline V gene. The CDR3: CASSEQGDNRMNTEAFF. In nucleotides, the CDR3 is TGTGCCAGCAGTGAGCAAGGGGACAATAGAATGAACACTGAAGCTTTCTTT.